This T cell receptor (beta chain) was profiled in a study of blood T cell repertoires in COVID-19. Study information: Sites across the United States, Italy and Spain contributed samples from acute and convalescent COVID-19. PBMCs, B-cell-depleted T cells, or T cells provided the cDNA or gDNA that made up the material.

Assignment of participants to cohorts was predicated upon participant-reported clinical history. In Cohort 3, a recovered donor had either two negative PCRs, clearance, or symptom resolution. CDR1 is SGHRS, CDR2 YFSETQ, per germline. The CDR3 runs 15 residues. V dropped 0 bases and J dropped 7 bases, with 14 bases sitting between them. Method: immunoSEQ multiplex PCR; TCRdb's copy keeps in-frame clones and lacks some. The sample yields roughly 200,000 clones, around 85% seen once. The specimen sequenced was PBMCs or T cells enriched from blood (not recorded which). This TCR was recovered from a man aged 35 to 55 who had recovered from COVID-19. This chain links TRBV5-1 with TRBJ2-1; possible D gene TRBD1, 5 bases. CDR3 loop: CASSLVQGRPNEQFF. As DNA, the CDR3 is TGCGCCAGCAGCTTGGTTCAGGGAAGACCGAATGAGCAGTTCTTC.